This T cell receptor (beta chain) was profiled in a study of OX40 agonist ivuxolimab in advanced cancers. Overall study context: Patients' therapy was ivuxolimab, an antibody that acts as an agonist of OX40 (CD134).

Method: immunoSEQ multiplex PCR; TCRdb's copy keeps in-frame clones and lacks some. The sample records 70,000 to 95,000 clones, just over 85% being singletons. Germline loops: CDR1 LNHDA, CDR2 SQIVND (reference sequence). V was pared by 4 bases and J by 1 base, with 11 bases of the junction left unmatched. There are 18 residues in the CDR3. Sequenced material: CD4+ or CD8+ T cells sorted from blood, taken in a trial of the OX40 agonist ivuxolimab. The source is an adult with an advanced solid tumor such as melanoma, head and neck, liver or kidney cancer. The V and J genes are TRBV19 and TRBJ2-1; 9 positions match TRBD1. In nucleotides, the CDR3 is TGTGCCAGTAGTAGGAATAATCCGGGACAGGGTTCCTACAATGAGCAGTTCTTC. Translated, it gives CASSRNNPGQGSYNEQFF.